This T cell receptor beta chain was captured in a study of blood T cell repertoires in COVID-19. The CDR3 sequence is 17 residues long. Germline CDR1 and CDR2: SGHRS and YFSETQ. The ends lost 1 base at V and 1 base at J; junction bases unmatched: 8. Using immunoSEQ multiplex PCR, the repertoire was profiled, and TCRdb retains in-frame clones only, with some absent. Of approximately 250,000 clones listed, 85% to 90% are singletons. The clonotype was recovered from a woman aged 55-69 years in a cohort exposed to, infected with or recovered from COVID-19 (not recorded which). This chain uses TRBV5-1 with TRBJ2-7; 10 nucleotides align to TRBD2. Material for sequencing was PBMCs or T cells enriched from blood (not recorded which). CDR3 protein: CASSLHPSGRGSYEQYF. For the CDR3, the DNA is TGCGCCAGCAGCTTGCACCCTAGCGGGAGAGGATCCTACGAGCAGTACTTC.